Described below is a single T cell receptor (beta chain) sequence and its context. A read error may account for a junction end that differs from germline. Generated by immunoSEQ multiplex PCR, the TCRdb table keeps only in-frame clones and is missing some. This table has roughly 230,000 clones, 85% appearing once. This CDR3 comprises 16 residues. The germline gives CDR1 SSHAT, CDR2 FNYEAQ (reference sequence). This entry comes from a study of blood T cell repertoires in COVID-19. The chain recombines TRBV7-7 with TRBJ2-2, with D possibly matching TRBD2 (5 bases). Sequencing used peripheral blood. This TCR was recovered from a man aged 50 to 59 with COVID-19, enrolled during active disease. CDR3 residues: CASSLEAQDWAGELFF. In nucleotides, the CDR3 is TGTGCTAGCAGCTTAGAAGCCCAGGACTGGGCTGGGGAGCTGTTTTTT.